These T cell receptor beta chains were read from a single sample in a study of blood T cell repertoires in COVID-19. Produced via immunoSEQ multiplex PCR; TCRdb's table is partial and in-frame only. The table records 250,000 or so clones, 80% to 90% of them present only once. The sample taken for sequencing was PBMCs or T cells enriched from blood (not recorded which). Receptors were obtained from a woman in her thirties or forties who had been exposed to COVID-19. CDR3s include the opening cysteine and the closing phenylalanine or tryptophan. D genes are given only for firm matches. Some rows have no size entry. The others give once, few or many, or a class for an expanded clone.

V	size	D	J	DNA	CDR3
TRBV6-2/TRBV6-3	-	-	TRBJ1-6	TGTGCCAGCAGCCAGCTAACAGGAGGGGCTTCACCCCTCCACTTT	CASSQLTGGASPLHF
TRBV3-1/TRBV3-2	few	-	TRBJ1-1	TGTGCCAGCAGACCCAGTACTACAGGGTTGGGGACTGAAGCTTTCTTT	CASRPSTTGLGTEAFF
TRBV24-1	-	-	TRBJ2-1	TGTGCCACCAGTGAGGGCCAGATCGGTGAGCAGTTCTTC	CATSEGQIGEQFF
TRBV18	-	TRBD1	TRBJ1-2	TGTGCCAGCTCACCCCCGACTGACAGGGGCTCACGCGGCTACACCTTC	CASSPPTDRGSRGYTF
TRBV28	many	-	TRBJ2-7	TGTGCCAGCAGCCCCGGTCGGGAGCAGTACTTC	CASSPGREQYF
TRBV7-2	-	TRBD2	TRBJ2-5	TGTGCCAGTACACTCGGGGGGAAGGAGACCCAGTACTTC	CASTLGGKETQYF
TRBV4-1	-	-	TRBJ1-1	TGCGCCAGCAGCCTCATTCCGGGACAACTGAACACTGAAGCTTTCTTT	CASSLIPGQLNTEAFF
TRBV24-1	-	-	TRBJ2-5	TGTGCCACCAGTGATCCCACCCCAGGGTTAGGAGAGACCCAGTACTTC	CATSDPTPGLGETQYF
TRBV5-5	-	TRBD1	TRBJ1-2	TGTGCCAGCAGCTGGGAATCCGGGACAGACTATGGCTACACCTTC	CASSWESGTDYGYTF
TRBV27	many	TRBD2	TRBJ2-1	TGTGCCAGCAGCTCGACTAGCGGGAGGGCCCGTGAGCAGTTCTTC	CASSSTSGRAREQFF
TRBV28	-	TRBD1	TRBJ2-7	TGTGCCAGCAGTTTCAGCGACAGGGATAACGATAAGGGGAAACCGTACTTC	CASSFSDRDNDKGKPYF
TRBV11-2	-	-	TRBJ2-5	TGTGCCAGCAGCCCCAAGGGCTCATGGGCGGGACAAGAGACCCAGTACTTC	CASSPKGSWAGQETQYF
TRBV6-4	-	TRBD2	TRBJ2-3	TGTGCCAGCAGTGACGGTAGCGGGGGAAGCACAGATACGCAGTATTTT	CASSDGSGGSTDTQYF
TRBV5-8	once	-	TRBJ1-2	TGTGCCAGCAGCGGGGAGATGGGGGGCTACACCTTC	CASSGEMGGYTF
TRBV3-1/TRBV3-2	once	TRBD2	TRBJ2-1	TGTGCCAGCAGCCAATCCGGGACTAGCGGTCTAGGTGAGCAGTTCTTC	CASSQSGTSGLGEQFF
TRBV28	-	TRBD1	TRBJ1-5	TGTGCCAGCAGTCTAAACAGGGGGCGAAGCGGTCGTCTCGAGGGGCAGCCCCAGCATTTT	CASSLNRGRSGRLEGQPQHF
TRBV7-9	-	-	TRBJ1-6	TGTGCCAGCAGCCCTGAACAGGGCCTCAATTCACCCCTCCACTTT	CASSPEQGLNSPLHF
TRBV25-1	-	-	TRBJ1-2	TGTGCCAGCAGTGAGTTCGCGGGGAGTGTCTATGGCTACACCTTC	CASSEFAGSVYGYTF
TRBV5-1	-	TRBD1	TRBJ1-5	TGCGCCAGCAGGTGGACAGGGGATAGCAATCAGCCCCAGCATTTT	CASRWTGDSNQPQHF
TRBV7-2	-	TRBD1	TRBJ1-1	TGTGCCAGCAGCTGGACAGGGAACACTGAAGCTTTCTTT	CASSWTGNTEAFF
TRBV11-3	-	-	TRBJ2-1	TGTGCCAGCAGCGATGTACCGAGCTCCTACAATGAGCAGTTCTTC	CASSDVPSSYNEQFF
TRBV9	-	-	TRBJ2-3	TGTGCCAGCAGCGTGGTTCACTTCACAGATACGCAGTATTTT	CASSVVHFTDTQYF
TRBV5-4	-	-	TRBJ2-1	TGTGCCAGCAGCGTTGGACTTAAAATATACAATGAGCAGTTCTTC	CASSVGLKIYNEQFF
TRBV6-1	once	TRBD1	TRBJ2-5	TGTGCCAGCAGTGAAAGTTTCAGGGGGGAGACCCAGTACTTC	CASSESFRGETQYF
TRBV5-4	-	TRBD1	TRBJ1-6	TGTGCCAGCAGCTTGAGAGACAGGGGAGATCGTTCACCCCTCCACTTT	CASSLRDRGDRSPLHF
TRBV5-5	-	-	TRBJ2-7	TGTGCCAGCAGCTTCAGGGCCCTCGGCGACGAGCAGTACTTC	CASSFRALGDEQYF
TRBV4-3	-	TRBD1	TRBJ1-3	TGCGCCAGCAGCCAAGCCAGGGGGACAGGGTACGGAAACACCATATATTTT	CASSQARGTGYGNTIYF
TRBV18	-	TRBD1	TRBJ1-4	TGTGCCAGCTCGCGTACTACGGACAGGGCTGAAAAACTGTTTTTT	CASSRTTDRAEKLFF